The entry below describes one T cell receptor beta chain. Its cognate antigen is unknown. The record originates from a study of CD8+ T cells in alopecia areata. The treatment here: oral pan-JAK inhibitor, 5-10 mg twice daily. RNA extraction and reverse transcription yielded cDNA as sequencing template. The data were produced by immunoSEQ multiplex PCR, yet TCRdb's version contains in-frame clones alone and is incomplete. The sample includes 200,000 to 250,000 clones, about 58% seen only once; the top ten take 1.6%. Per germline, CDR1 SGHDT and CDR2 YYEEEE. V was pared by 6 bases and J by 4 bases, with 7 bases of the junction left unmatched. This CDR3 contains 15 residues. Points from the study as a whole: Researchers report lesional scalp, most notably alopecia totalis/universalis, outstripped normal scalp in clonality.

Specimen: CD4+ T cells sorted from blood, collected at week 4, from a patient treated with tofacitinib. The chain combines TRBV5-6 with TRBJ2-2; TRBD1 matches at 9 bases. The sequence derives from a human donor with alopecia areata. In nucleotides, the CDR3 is TGTGCCAGCACCTTCGACAGGGGGTCCACCGGGGAGCTGTTTTTT. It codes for CASTFDRGSTGELFF. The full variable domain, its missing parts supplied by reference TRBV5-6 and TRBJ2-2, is DAGVTQSPTHLIKTRGQQVTLRCSPKSGHDTVSWYQQALGQGPQFIFQYYEEEERQRGNFPDRFSGHQFPNYSSELNVNALLLGDSALYLCASTFDRGSTGELFFGEGSRLTVL.